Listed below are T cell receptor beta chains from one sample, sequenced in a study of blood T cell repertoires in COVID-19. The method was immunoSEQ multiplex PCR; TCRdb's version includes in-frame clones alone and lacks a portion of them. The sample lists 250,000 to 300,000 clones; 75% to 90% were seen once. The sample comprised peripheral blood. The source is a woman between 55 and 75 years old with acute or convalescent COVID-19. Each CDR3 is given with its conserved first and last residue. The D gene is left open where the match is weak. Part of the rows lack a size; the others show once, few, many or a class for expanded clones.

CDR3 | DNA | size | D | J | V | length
CASSLSGGNQPQHF | TGTGCCAGCAGCTTGTCGGGAGGCAATCAGCCCCAGCATTTT | few | . | TRBJ1-5 | TRBV5-4 | 14
CASSGRASGAPYEQYF | TGTGCCAGCAGTGGGAGGGCTAGCGGGGCCCCCTACGAGCAGTACTTC | . | TRBD2 | TRBJ2-7 | TRBV2 | 16
CASCGGNYNSPLHF | TGTGCCAGCTGCGGAGGGAATTATAATTCACCCCTCCACTTT | few | . | TRBJ1-6 | TRBV3-1/TRBV3-2 | 14
CASSKEASGAPGDEQFF | TGTGCCAGCAGCAAAGAGGCTAGCGGAGCCCCCGGGGATGAGCAGTTCTTC | . | . | TRBJ2-1 | TRBV21-1 | 17
CASSSDRGRVYEQYF | TGTGCCAGCAGCTCCGACAGGGGGAGGGTTTACGAGCAGTACTTC | . | TRBD1 | TRBJ2-7 | TRBV7-9 | 15
CASSATGVRTAKNIQYF | TGTGCCAGCAGCGCGACAGGGGTCCGTACAGCCAAAAACATTCAGTACTTC | . | TRBD1 | TRBJ2-4 | TRBV7-8 | 17
CASSQDLQQAFANTGELFF | TGCGCCAGCAGCCAAGATCTCCAACAGGCCTTCGCGAACACCGGGGAGCTGTTTTTT | . | . | TRBJ2-2 | TRBV4-3 | 19
CASRRPGTGHEKLFF | TGTGCCAGCAGGAGACCCGGGACAGGACATGAAAAACTGTTTTTT | . | TRBD1 | TRBJ1-4 | TRBV6-5 | 15
CASSLGRNTEAFF | TGTGCCAGCAGTTTAGGCAGGAACACTGAAGCTTTCTTT | few | . | TRBJ1-1 | TRBV12-3/TRBV12-4 | 13
CASGGQGGEKLFF | TGTGCCAGCGGGGGACAGGGCGGCGAAAAACTGTTTTTT | once | TRBD1 | TRBJ1-4 | TRBV6-5 | 13
CASSDGGSNRETQYF | TGTGCCAGCAGCGACGGGGGGTCAAATCGGGAGACCCAGTACTTC | few | TRBD2 | TRBJ2-5 | TRBV7-9 | 15
CASSQPGDSEKLFF | TGTGCCAGCAGCCAGCCTGGGGACAGCGAAAAACTGTTTTTT | . | TRBD1 | TRBJ1-4 | TRBV4-2 | 14
CASSLRSLTSGSYPQLGEQFF | TGTGCCAGCAGTCTACGATCATTGACTAGCGGGAGCTATCCCCAGCTCGGGGAGCAGTTCTTC | . | TRBD2 | TRBJ2-1 | TRBV28 | 21